Shown below are 8 T cell receptor beta chains from a single sample sequenced in a study of blood T cell repertoires in COVID-19. Profiled with immunoSEQ multiplex PCR; TCRdb holds only in-frame clones, not every one. The top ten hold around 6.6% of the sample, which has under 200,000 clones, around 83% seen once. Material for sequencing was peripheral blood. Receptor source: a man aged 50 to 60 with active or convalescent COVID-19.

The rearrangement links TRBV11-3 to TRBJ2-1; TRBD2 matches 10 bases. The CDR3 has 15 residues. Per the germline V gene, CDR1 is SGHNT and CDR2 is YENEEA. V shed 3 bases, J shed 5 bases, and the junction held 4 bases outside the gene matches. CDR3 amino acids: CASSLALAGNNEQFF. The DNA for the CDR3 is TGTGCCAGCAGCTTGGCACTAGCGGGGAACAATGAGCAGTTCTTC.

The V call is TRBV5-1, the J call TRBJ2-5; 11 bases are shared with TRBD2. CDR1 is SGHRS and CDR2 is YFSETQ in the germline V gene. This CDR3 has 15 residues. V dropped 4 bases and J dropped 9; count of bases not matched to a gene: 11. The CDR3 DNA is TGCGCCAGCAGCGGCGCCCCTAGCGGGGGGACTGCCCAGTACTTC. This encodes CASSGAPSGGTAQYF.

This chain uses TRBV7-2 with TRBJ1-1, with 7 bases fitting TRBD1. The CDR3 consists of 15 residues. V shed 2 bases, J shed 1 base, and the junction held 4 bases outside the gene matches. Germline V lookup: CDR1 SGHTA, CDR2 FQGNSA. This CDR3 is CASSLTGTANTEAFF. The CDR3 coding sequence is TGTGCCAGCAGCTTAACCGGGACAGCGAACACTGAAGCTTTCTTT.

This clone was seen a handful of times. This chain links TRBV3-1 (or the pseudogene TRBV3-2) with TRBJ2-7; 8 nucleotides match TRBD1. Germline trimming cut 3 bases from V and 0 bases from J; bases unmatched to any gene: 7. CDR3 length: 16 residues. CDR1 and CDR2 (germline): LGHDT, YNNKEL (reference sequence). CDR3 bases: TGTGCCAGCAGCCAGCCTGGGACAGGAAGCTCCTACGAGCAGTACTTC. Encoded protein: CASSQPGTGSSYEQYF.

This clone was recorded at least ten times. J is TRBJ2-1 and V is TRBV2; 13 bases fit TRBD2. The J segment lost 7 bases and the V segment lost 4 bases, leaving 10 bases of the junction unmatched. The CDR3 has 17 amino acids. Germline CDR1 is SNHLY and CDR2 is FYNNEI. CDR3 coding DNA: TGTGCCAGCAGTGTCACAACTAGCGGGAGGGCTAAGAATGAGCAGTTCTTC. Protein product: CASSVTTSGRAKNEQFF.

V and J are TRBV7-9 and TRBJ2-1; D possibly corresponds to TRBD1 (5 bases). The CDR3 is 13 residues long. CDR1 SEHNR and CDR2 FQNEAQ come from the germline V gene (reference sequence). V lost 5 bases and J lost 3, with 8 bases in between. The CDR3 here is CASSLDSYNEQFF. The CDR3 coding sequence is TGTGCCAGCAGCCTTGACAGCTACAATGAGCAGTTCTTC.

The chain uses TRBV7-2 and TRBJ2-7, with D maybe TRBD1 (5 bases). Germline V gene data show CDR1 as SGHTA and CDR2 as FQGNSA. This CDR3 is 13 amino acids long. V gave up 1 base and J gave up 7 bases, with 11 bases separating them. The CDR3 here is CASSLVGEVEQYF. DNA for the CDR3: TGTGCCAGCAGCTTAGTAGGGGAAGTGGAGCAGTACTTC.

The gene calls are TRBV5-1 and TRBJ2-3; 13 bases map to TRBD2. This CDR3 has 17 amino acids. CDR1 is SGHRS, CDR2 YFSETQ, per germline. Trimming took 0 bases from V and 4 from J; bases not matched to a gene: 5. CDR3 DNA sequence: TGCGCCAGCAGCTTGGACAGACTAGCGGGGGGTTCAGATACGCAGTATTTT. This codes for CASSLDRLAGGSDTQYF.